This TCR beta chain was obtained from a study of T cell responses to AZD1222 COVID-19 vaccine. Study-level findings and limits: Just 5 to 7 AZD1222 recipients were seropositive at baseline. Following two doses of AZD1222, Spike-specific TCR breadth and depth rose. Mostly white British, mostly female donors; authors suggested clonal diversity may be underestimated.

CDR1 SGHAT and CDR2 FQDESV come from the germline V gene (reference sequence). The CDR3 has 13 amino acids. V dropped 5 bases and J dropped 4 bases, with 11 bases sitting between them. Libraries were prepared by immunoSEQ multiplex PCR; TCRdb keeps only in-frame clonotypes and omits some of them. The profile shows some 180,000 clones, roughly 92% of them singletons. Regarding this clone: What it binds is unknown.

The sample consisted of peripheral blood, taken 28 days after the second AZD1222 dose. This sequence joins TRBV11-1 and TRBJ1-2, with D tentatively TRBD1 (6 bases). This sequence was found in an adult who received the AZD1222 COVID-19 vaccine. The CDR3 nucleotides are TGTGCCAGCAGCCCGACAGGACCCTATGGCTACACCTTC. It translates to CASSPTGPYGYTF. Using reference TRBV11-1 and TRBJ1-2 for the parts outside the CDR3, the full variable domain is EAEVAQSPRYKITEKSQAVAFWCDPISGHATLYWYRQILGQGPELLVQFQDESVVDDSQLPKDRFSAERLKGVDSTLKIQPAELGDSAMYLCASSPTGPYGYTFGSGTRLTVV.